Following are 25 T cell receptor beta chains from one sample sequenced in a study of CD8 T cells in Susac syndrome (dated by TCRdb to between 2017 and 2020). The library was obtained by the immunoSEQ multiplex PCR assay. RNA was extracted using the RNeasy kit, and roughly 0.45 to 1 microgram was reverse transcribed with random hexamers. The public reads were run again by TCRdb, first through fastp at Q25 and then through MiXCR, and only productive beta chains were kept. Entries are consolidated by CDR3 protein sequence, retaining the most common genes and DNA. This sample holds tens of thousands of distinct CDR3 sequences; roughly 95% were observed only once. The ten largest clones represent more than 0.09% of the sample. Sequencing was performed on CD4+ T cells from PBMCs. These receptors were obtained from a human donor with multiple sclerosis.

The rearrangement uses TRBV12-3 or TRBV12-4 and TRBJ1-5, with 9 bases aligning to TRBD1. Trimming cost V 6 bases and J 4 bases; bases outside gene matches: 10. This CDR3 spans 16 amino acids. The CDR3 coding sequence is TGTGCCAGCAGGCCGGGTTGGGACAGGGAAAATCAGCCCCAGCATTTT. The encoded protein is CASRPGWDRENQPQHF.

The chain employs TRBV28 and TRBJ2-5, with 7 bases aligning to TRBD2. Trimming cost V 2 bases and J 1 base; bases outside gene matches: 1. This CDR3 contains 14 residues. In germline, CDR1 is MDHEN, CDR2 SYDVKM. The CDR3 spells CASSLGGGQETQYF. The CDR3 DNA is TGTGCCAGCAGTTTAGGGGGGGGCCAAGAGACCCAGTACTTC.

This sequence joins TRBV6-1 and TRBJ1-2, with 7 bases identical to TRBD1. V shed 1 base, J shed 2 bases, and the junction held 4 bases outside the gene matches. CDR1 is MNHNS, CDR2 SASEGT, per germline. The CDR3 runs to 15 residues. The DNA for the CDR3 is TGTGCCAGCAGTGAAGGACAGGGTACCAACTATGGCTACACCTTC. This encodes CASSEGQGTNYGYTF.

V and J are TRBV20-1 and TRBJ2-3; D uncertain. Trimming left V 6 bases short and J 7 bases short, with 11 bases between. This CDR3 has 11 residues. Germline V gene sequence: CDR1 DFQATT, CDR2 SNEGSKA (reference sequence). In nucleotides, the CDR3 is TGCAGTGCCGATCTGAGAAATACGCAGTATTTT. Its translation: CSADLRNTQYF.

CDR3 protein: CASSSRRGGREQYF. Here the CDR3 DNA reads TGCGCCAGCAGCAGCCGGCGGGGGGGCCGCGAGCAGTACTTC. This rearrangement joins TRBV5-1 to TRBJ2-7, with 9 bases that match TRBD2. Germline lookup yields CDR1 SGHRS and CDR2 YFSETQ. The ends lost 4 bases at V and 6 bases at J; junction bases unmatched: 8. The CDR3 runs to 14 residues.

The V and J genes are TRBV29-1 and TRBJ2-7, with D perhaps given as TRBD1 or TRBD2 (5 bases each). The V end was cut by 0 bases, the J end by 6 bases, with 15 bases between. The CDR3 loop spans 14 amino acids. Germline-derived CDR1 and CDR2 are SQVTM and ANQGSEA. The CDR3 spells CSVEEAGWSGEQYF. CDR3 sequence (DNA): TGCAGCGTTGAAGAGGCAGGGTGGAGCGGCGAGCAGTACTTC.

The gene calls are TRBV4-2 and TRBJ1-4; D is unclear. In germline, CDR1 is LGHNA, CDR2 YNFKEQ. V was pared by 8 bases and J by 4 bases, with 5 bases between. The CDR3 sequence is 11 residues long. The DNA for the CDR3 is TGTGCCAGCCGTAATAATGAAAAACTGTTTTTT. Its protein product is CASRNNEKLFF.

The CDR3 loop reads CASSLGQENSPLHF. The CDR3 region has the DNA TGTGCCAGCAGCCTCGGACAGGAGAATTCACCCCTCCACTTT. The chain is built from TRBV3-1 and TRBJ1-6; 7 bases are shared with TRBD1. The length of the CDR3 is 14 residues. Germline loops: CDR1 LGHDT, CDR2 YNNKEL (reference sequence). V gave up 4 bases and J gave up 7 bases; unmatched junction bases: 4.

The CDR3 region is CASAFGAQETQYF. CDR3 DNA sequence: TGTGCCAGCGCCTTCGGGGCTCAAGAGACCCAGTACTTC. This chain connects TRBV12-3 or TRBV12-4 to TRBJ2-5; either TRBD1 or TRBD2 may fit D (5 bases each). V was trimmed by 8 bases and J by 2 bases, leaving 12 bases between them. The CDR3 has 13 amino acids.

This chain uses TRBV7-6 with TRBJ1-1, with 7 bases matching TRBD1. The CDR3 consists of 13 residues. V shed 5 bases, J shed 4 bases, and the junction held 4 bases outside the gene matches. Germline CDR1 reads SGHVS; CDR2 reads FNYEAQ. The CDR3 here is CASSRGQTTEAFF. CDR3 coding DNA: TGTGCCAGCAGCCGGGGACAGACCACTGAAGCTTTCTTT.

The chain has TRBV9 and TRBJ1-4; a weak D match, TRBD1 (5 bases). This CDR3 is 16 amino acids long. Germline V gives CDR1 SGDLS, CDR2 YYNGEE. Trimming left V 4 bases short and J 2 bases short, with 15 bases between. The CDR3 sequence is CASSSMPGLTNEKLFF. The CDR3, as DNA: TGTGCCAGCAGCTCCATGCCGGGACTTACTAATGAAAAACTGTTTTTT.

The rearrangement uses TRBV7-8 and TRBJ2-7, with a weak D call TRBD2 (5 bases). V was cut by 1 base and J by 6 bases, with 16 bases left in between. Germline V gives CDR1 SGHVS, CDR2 FQNEAQ. CDR3 length: 15 residues. The chain's CDR3 is CASSLVYGKGSEQYF. Here the CDR3 DNA reads TGTGCCAGCAGCTTAGTATACGGGAAGGGCTCCGAGCAGTACTTC.

The rearrangement joins TRBV5-1 to TRBJ2-5, with D tentatively TRBD1 (6 bases). Germline V gene lookup returns CDR1 SGHRS and CDR2 YFSETQ. This CDR3 region has 16 residues. The V end was cut by 2 bases, the J end by 5 bases, with 19 bases between. The CDR3 is CASSLTGHSSQETQYF. CDR3 bases: TGCGCCAGCAGCTTAACAGGGCACTCAAGTCAGGAGACCCAGTACTTC.

The V and J genes are TRBV20-1 and TRBJ2-7, with TRBD2 as a possible D gene (6 bases). Per the germline V gene, CDR1 is DFQATT and CDR2 is SNEGSKA (reference sequence). The V gene lost 3 bases and the J gene lost 6 bases, with 9 bases spanning the gap. The CDR3 has 11 amino acids. The CDR3 bases are TGCAGTGCTAGCGAGGGAGGCGAGCAGTACTTC. Translating it yields CSASEGGEQYF.

As DNA, the CDR3 is TGTGCCAGCAGCTTTGTCCAGGGAAGGTCCGGGGAGCTGTTTTTT. Translated: CASSFVQGRSGELFF. The rearrangement links TRBV7-9 to TRBJ2-2; TRBD1 might be the D (5 bases). The CDR3 is 15 amino acids. CDR1 and CDR2 (germline): SEHNR, FQNEAQ (reference sequence). V gave up 3 bases and J gave up 6 bases, with 14 bases separating them.

This rearrangement joins TRBV6-2 or TRBV6-3 to TRBJ2-7; D is possibly TRBD2 (6 bases). The V end was cut by 3 bases, the J end by 1 base, with 7 bases between. Germline V gene sequence: CDR1 MNHEY, CDR2 SVGEGT. The CDR3 runs to 13 residues. For the CDR3, the DNA is TGTGCCAGCAGTTATGCGGGGTCCTACGAGCAGTACTTC. Its translation: CASSYAGSYEQYF.

The chain joins TRBV5-1 to TRBJ2-3, with D possibly called TRBD1 or TRBD2 (6 bases each). The length of the CDR3 is 14 residues. Trimming shortened V by 0 bases and J by 4 bases, and 9 bases separated the two germline ends. Germline V gene sequence: CDR1 SGHRS, CDR2 YFSETQ. CDR3 DNA: TGCGCCAGCAGCTTGGAGGGGGGCTCAGATACGCAGTATTTT. It codes for CASSLEGGSDTQYF.

The chain employs TRBV29-1 and TRBJ1-4, with D perhaps TRBD1 (5 bases). The CDR3 runs 12 residues. Trimming cost V 2 bases and J 8 bases, with 9 bases left between them. The germline CDR1 and CDR2 sequences are SQVTM and ANQGSEA. This CDR3 reads CSVESRDEKLFF. CDR3 sequence (DNA): TGCAGCGTTGAATCCAGGGACGAAAAACTGTTTTTT.

The CDR3 DNA reads TGTGCCAGCAGCCCAGGGCCGGGGACGAACTATGGCTACACCTTC. Translated, it gives CASSPGPGTNYGYTF. This chain uses TRBV3-1 with TRBJ1-2, with a tentative D call TRBD1 (5 bases). In germline, CDR1 is LGHDT, CDR2 YNNKEL (reference sequence). This CDR3 is 15 amino acids long. Deletions cut 4 bases from V and 2 bases from J, with 14 bases between.

V usage is TRBV7-9 and J usage is TRBJ2-3; 11 positions match TRBD1. From germline, CDR1 is SEHNR and CDR2 FQNEAQ (reference sequence). CDR3 size: 15 residues. V was clipped by 4 bases and J by 4 bases; unmatched bases: 4. The CDR3 nucleotides read TGTGCCAGCAGCTCGGACAGGGGGCCCGCAGATACGCAGTATTTT. Its protein product is CASSSDRGPADTQYF.

The chain is built from TRBV11-2 and TRBJ2-6; D might be TRBD1 (5 bases). Germline CDR1 reads SGHAT; CDR2 reads FQNNGV. Between the trimmed V and J ends, which lost 4 bases and 4 bases, there was a span of 17 bases. This CDR3 is built from 17 residues. CDR3 loop: CASSSPKGRRGANVLTF. CDR3 nucleotides: TGTGCCAGCAGCTCCCCCAAGGGGCGTCGAGGGGCCAACGTCCTGACTTTC.

This sequence joins TRBV28 and TRBJ1-5; possibly TRBD1 for D (6 bases). This CDR3 region has 17 residues. Trimming left V 6 bases short and J 1 base short, with 19 bases between. Germline CDR1 and CDR2: MDHEN and SYDVKM. The CDR3 is CASRKNGWGASNQPQHF. Here the CDR3 DNA reads TGTGCCAGCAGAAAAAACGGCTGGGGGGCGAGCAATCAGCCCCAGCATTTT.

The rearrangement links TRBV7-2 to TRBJ2-1; possible D gene TRBD2, 5 bases. The CDR3 has 15 residues. CDR1 SGHTA and CDR2 FQGNSA come from the germline V gene. V was clipped by 1 base and J by 9 bases, with 16 bases between them. In DNA, the CDR3 is TGTGCCAGCAGCTTAGACGGGGTTGGTTGGCGTGAGCAGTTCTTC. This sequence encodes CASSLDGVGWREQFF.

V is TRBV24-1 and J is TRBJ2-1; 11 bases match TRBD2. The V gene end was trimmed by 2 bases and the J gene end by 3 bases; junction bases not matched to a gene: 2. The CDR3 is 16 residues long. In germline, CDR1 is KGHDR, CDR2 SFDVKD. The CDR3 sequence: CATSDSGLAVYNEQFF. In DNA form, the CDR3 reads TGTGCCACCAGTGATTCGGGACTAGCGGTCTACAATGAGCAGTTCTTC.

In this sample, this clonotype turned up a few times. This chain links TRBV28 with TRBJ2-3; 7 nucleotides agree with TRBD2. The trim removed 5 bases at V and 1 base at J, leaving 6 bases unmatched. The CDR3 loop spans 15 amino acids. Germline CDR1 is MDHEN and CDR2 is SYDVKM. CDR3 amino acids: CASSPLSGRTDTQYF. The CDR3 DNA reads as TGTGCCAGCAGTCCCCTTAGCGGGCGCACAGATACGCAGTATTTT. The variable domain in full, completed from reference TRBV28 and TRBJ2-3, reads DVKVTQSSRYLVKRTGEKVFLECVQDMDHENMFWYRQDPGLGLRLIYFSYDVKMKEKGDIPEGYSVSREKKERFSLILESASTNQTSMYLCASSPLSGRTDTQYFGPGTRLTVL.